This T cell receptor (beta chain) comes out of a study of blood T cell repertoires in COVID-19. Assay used: immunoSEQ multiplex PCR; TCRdb lists only in-frame clones, some missing. The sample lists about 68,000 clones; about nine tenths were seen once. The J segment lost 4 bases and the V segment lost 4 bases, leaving 6 bases of the junction unmatched. CDR1 SGDLS and CDR2 YYNGEE come from the germline V gene. CDR3 size: 15 residues. This chain joins TRBV9 and TRBJ2-1, with TRBD1 identical over 9 bases. The material sequenced was peripheral blood. The receptor was isolated from a man under 40 with acute or convalescent COVID-19. The CDR3 DNA reads TGTGCCAGCAGCACAACAGGGGGCGAGTACAATGAGCAGTTCTTC. Its translation: CASSTTGGEYNEQFF.